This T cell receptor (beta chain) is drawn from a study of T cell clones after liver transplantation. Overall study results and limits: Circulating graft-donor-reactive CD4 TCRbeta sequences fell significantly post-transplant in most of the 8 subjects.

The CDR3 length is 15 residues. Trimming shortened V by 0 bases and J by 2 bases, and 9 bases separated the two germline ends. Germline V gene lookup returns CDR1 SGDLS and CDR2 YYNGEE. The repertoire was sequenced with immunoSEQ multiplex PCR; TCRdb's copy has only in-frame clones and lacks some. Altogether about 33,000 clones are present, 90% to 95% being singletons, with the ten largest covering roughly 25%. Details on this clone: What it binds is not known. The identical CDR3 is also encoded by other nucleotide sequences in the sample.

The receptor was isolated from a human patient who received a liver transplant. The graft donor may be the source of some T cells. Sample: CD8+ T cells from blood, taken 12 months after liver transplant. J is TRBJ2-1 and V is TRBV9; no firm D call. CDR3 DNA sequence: TGTGCCAGCAGCGTAGCCGGAGATCCCTACAATGAGCAGTTCTTC. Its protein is CASSVAGDPYNEQFF.